Each of the 20 T cell receptor beta chains below was sequenced from the same sample in a study of T cell responses to AZD1222 COVID-19 vaccine. This table comes from immunoSEQ multiplex PCR, and its TCRdb copy is limited to in-frame clones, with some not included. The table includes about 120,000 clones, 89% detected once. Material: peripheral blood, obtained on day 0 of AZD1222 vaccination. The origin of the receptors is an adult in good health.

Written as DNA, the CDR3 is TGTGCCAGTAGTCCTCTCCTCCAGACAGATACGCAGTATTTT. Translating it yields CASSPLLQTDTQYF. V is TRBV19 and J is TRBJ2-3; the D is unclear. The germline gives CDR1 LNHDA, CDR2 SQIVND (reference sequence). The CDR3 runs 14 residues. The V end was cut by 5 bases, the J end by 3 bases, with 12 bases between.

The chain combines TRBV2 with TRBJ2-1, with 11 bases that match TRBD2. Germline CDR1 and CDR2: SNHLY and FYNNEI. Trimming cost V 6 bases and J 6 bases; bases outside gene matches: 4. The CDR3 covers 14 residues. In nucleotides, the CDR3 is TGTGCCAGCAGGGAGGGACTAGCGGTCAATGAGCAGTTCTTC. It yields the protein CASREGLAVNEQFF.

V is TRBV11-2 and J is TRBJ2-7; D gene unclear. Trimming shortened V by 5 bases and J by 3 bases, and 11 bases separated the two germline ends. This CDR3 contains 13 residues. Germline-derived CDR1 and CDR2 are SGHAT and FQNNGV. The CDR3 region has the DNA TGTGCCAGCAGCCGAACCTTACTCTACGAGCAGTACTTC. Translating it yields CASSRTLLYEQYF.

The chain couples TRBV2 to TRBJ2-2, with a weak D call TRBD2 (6 bases). The CDR3 contains 16 residues. Germline lookup yields CDR1 SNHLY and CDR2 FYNNEI. Trimming took off 8 bases at V and 4 bases at J, with 20 bases between the two ends. The CDR3 sequence: CASVGLRGRRTGELFF. The CDR3 DNA reads TGTGCCAGCGTAGGGCTGCGGGGCAGACGCACCGGGGAGCTGTTTTTT.

This rearrangement joins TRBV30 to TRBJ2-5, with unresolved D. Trimming shortened V by 1 base and J by 4 bases, and 4 bases separated the two germline ends. This CDR3 comprises 11 residues. CDR1 GTSNPN and CDR2 SVGIG come from the germline V gene (reference sequence). In DNA, the CDR3 is TGTGCCTGGAGTGGAGGAGAGACCCAGTACTTC. Translated: CAWSGGETQYF.

V usage is TRBV11-2 and J usage is TRBJ1-3; TRBD1 matches 10 bases. The CDR3 runs 17 residues. Per the germline V gene, CDR1 is SGHAT and CDR2 is FQNNGV. Losses at the gene ends were 4 bases for V and 4 bases for J; bases not matched to a gene: 10. CDR3 amino acids: CASSSTRQGATGNTIYF. The CDR3 DNA is TGTGCCAGCAGCTCTACTCGACAGGGGGCGACGGGAAACACCATATATTTT.

This chain connects TRBV5-6 to TRBJ2-2; no clear D gene. The ends were cut back, 1 base at V and 7 bases at J, with 11 bases in the middle. This CDR3 contains 14 residues. Germline CDR1 SGHDT, CDR2 YYEEEE. The CDR3 loop reads CASSLSPKSGELFF. The DNA of the CDR3 is TGTGCCAGCAGCTTGAGTCCGAAGAGCGGGGAGCTGTTTTTT.

The chain combines TRBV29-1 with TRBJ1-1, with a possible D match to TRBD1 (5 bases). V dropped 4 bases and J dropped 11 bases, with 20 bases sitting between them. This CDR3 region has 13 residues. CDR1 SQVTM and CDR2 ANQGSEA come from the germline V gene. Here the CDR3 reads CSVVGGTSYHAFF. Written as DNA, the CDR3 is TGCAGCGTTGTAGGTGGGACTTCCTACCACGCTTTCTTT.

The rearrangement links TRBV6-5 to TRBJ1-5, with D tentatively TRBD1 (5 bases). The CDR3 totals 15 residues. Germline-derived CDR1 and CDR2 are MNHEY and SVGAGI. V was shortened by 5 bases and J by 0 bases, with 11 bases between the two germline ends. Here the CDR3 reads CASSPGQPSNQPQHF. The CDR3 region has the DNA TGTGCCAGCAGTCCCGGACAACCTAGCAATCAGCCCCAGCATTTT.

The chain joins TRBV5-1 to TRBJ1-2; 8 bases align to TRBD1. This CDR3 spans 15 amino acids. Germline V gene data show CDR1 as SGHRS and CDR2 as YFSETQ. V was pared by 0 bases and J by 6 bases, with 7 bases of the junction left unmatched. CDR3 DNA: TGCGCCAGCAGCTTGGACAGGGGGTATCTCAATGGCTACACCTTC. Encoded protein: CASSLDRGYLNGYTF.

The CDR3 nucleotides read TGTGCCAGCTCACCAGAGTACCGGACAGCTTACAATGAGCAGTTCTTC. Translated, it gives CASSPEYRTAYNEQFF. The chain joins TRBV18 to TRBJ2-1; possibly TRBD1 for D (6 bases). The germline V and J ends were trimmed by 2 bases and 4 bases, with 15 bases remaining between them. Germline assignment: CDR1 KGHSH and CDR2 LQKENI. CDR3 length: 16 amino acids.

V and J are TRBV11-2 and TRBJ1-1, with 7 bases lining up with TRBD1. In germline, CDR1 is SGHAT, CDR2 FQNNGV. V was pared by 4 bases and J by 3 bases, with 5 bases of the junction left unmatched. This CDR3 has 14 residues. The CDR3, as DNA: TGTGCCAGCAGCTCACAAACAGGGGACACTGAAGCTTTCTTT. This gives the protein CASSSQTGDTEAFF.

The J gene is TRBJ2-4, the V gene TRBV18; D possibly matches TRBD1 or TRBD2 (6 bases each). Germline V gene data show CDR1 as KGHSH and CDR2 as LQKENI. The CDR3 is 16 residues long. V dropped 2 bases and J dropped 2 bases, with 13 bases sitting between them. In DNA form, the CDR3 reads TGTGCCAGCTCACCAGGGGAAGGGGGGACCAAAAACATTCAGTACTTC. As protein: CASSPGEGGTKNIQYF. Supplemented by reference TRBV18 and TRBJ2-4, the full variable domain reads NAGVMQNPRHLVRRRGQEARLRCSPMKGHSHVYWYRQLPEEGLKFMVYLQKENIIDESGMPKERFSAEFPKEGPSILRIQQVVRGDSAAYFCASSPGEGGTKNIQYFGAGTRLSVL.

The sample holds one count of this clone. The V call is TRBV7-6, the J call TRBJ2-7; no firm D call. The germline V gene has CDR1 SGHVS and CDR2 FNYEAQ. The CDR3 runs to 15 residues. Trimming took off 0 bases at V and 1 base at J, with 10 bases between the two ends. CDR3 nucleotide sequence: TGTGCCAGCAGCTTAGCGGCAGGAACTTCCTACGAGCAGTACTTC. It specifies CASSLAAGTSYEQYF.

This clone has only one observation. The chain has TRBV7-9 and TRBJ2-5; TRBD2 agrees at 8 bases. This CDR3 comprises 16 residues. Germline V CDR1 and CDR2: SEHNR, FQNEAQ (reference sequence). Unmatched junction bases numbered 13, after V lost 5 bases and J lost 5 bases. The CDR3, as DNA: TGTGCCAGCAGCCCCACTTACAGCGGGGGCCCCGAGACCCAGTACTTC. Translation: CASSPTYSGGPETQYF.

V is TRBV5-1 and J is TRBJ2-1; 7 nucleotides align to TRBD1. Germline CDR1 reads SGHRS; CDR2 reads YFSETQ. J was trimmed by 7 bases and V by 3 bases; bases with no gene match: 1. The CDR3 is 12 amino acids. The CDR3 DNA is TGCGCCAGCAGCTCCAGGGGGAATGAGCAGTTCTTC. This encodes CASSSRGNEQFF.

This clone has only a few counts. The chain links TRBV7-9 to TRBJ1-3; D not certain. The CDR3 sequence is 15 residues long. Trimming removed 0 bases from V and 5 bases from J, with 11 bases in between. The germline V gene has CDR1 SEHNR and CDR2 FQNEAQ (reference sequence). The CDR3 loop reads CASSLAPDRRNTIYF. Here the CDR3 DNA reads TGTGCCAGCAGCTTAGCCCCGGATAGGAGAAACACCATATATTTT.

The rearrangement uses TRBV7-8 and TRBJ1-1; D unresolved. The germline V and J ends were trimmed by 5 bases and 7 bases, with 11 bases remaining between them. This CDR3 is 12 amino acids long. The V gene's germline CDR1 is SGHVS and CDR2 FQNEAQ. The CDR3 here is CASSDRQFEAFF. The CDR3 DNA sequence: TGTGCCAGCAGCGACCGCCAATTTGAAGCTTTCTTT.

This chain uses TRBV5-1 with TRBJ1-5, with D possibly matching TRBD1 (5 bases). Trimming took 1 base from V and 10 from J, leaving 15 bases between them. The CDR3 extends over 14 amino acids. Germline values: CDR1 SGHRS, CDR2 YFSETQ. For the CDR3, the DNA is TGCGCCAGCAGCTTGTCGGCGGGGCGGGATCCCCAGCATTTT. Encoded protein: CASSLSAGRDPQHF.

This sequence joins TRBV27 and TRBJ2-1; 9 nucleotides match TRBD1. Germline CDR1 reads MNHEY; CDR2 reads SMNVEV (reference sequence). This CDR3 spans 17 amino acids. V was pared by 2 bases and J by 4 bases, with 9 bases of the junction left unmatched. CDR3 in amino acids: CASSLIDWTGAYNEQFF. CDR3 sequence (DNA): TGTGCCAGCAGTTTAATCGACTGGACAGGGGCTTACAATGAGCAGTTCTTC.